The 21 T cell receptor beta chains given below trace back to one sample, sequenced in a study of T cell repertoires in cytomegalovirus infection. Their antigens remain unidentified. MiXCR was run by TCRdb on the reads, yielding one entry per CDR3 protein. The sample lists about a million distinct CDR3 sequences, roughly 31% occurring once. Specimen: cultured CD8+ T cells from PBMCs, collected from culture after CMV antigen stimulation. These receptors all come from a human donor in good health (CMV status not recorded). Some clones in this sample may be carry-over from other donors' samples.

The CDR3 region has the DNA TGTGCCAGCAGTTCGGATCTGGGGAGCAATCAGCCCCAGCATTTT. This encodes CASSSDLGSNQPQHF. The genes are TRBV2 and TRBJ1-5, with D unclear. The CDR3 extends over 15 amino acids. CDR1 is SNHLY and CDR2 is FYNNEI in the germline V gene. Trimming cost V 5 bases and J 1 base, with 12 bases left between them. Variable domain in full (rest from reference TRBV2 and TRBJ1-5): EPEVTQTPSHQVTQMGQEVILRCVPISNHLYFYWYRQILGQKVEFLVSFYNNEISEKSEIFDDQFSVERPDGSNFTLKIRSTKLEDSAMYFCASSSDLGSNQPQHFGDGTRLSIL.

The V call is TRBV28, the J call TRBJ1-1; 12 nucleotides align to TRBD1. This CDR3 is built from 17 residues. J lost 3 bases, V lost 3 bases, and 8 bases had no gene match. Germline V CDR1 and CDR2: MDHEN, SYDVKM. The CDR3 nucleotides read TGTGCCAGCAGTTTTGGGGACAGGGGGCTCCGGGACACTGAAGCTTTCTTT. This translates into CASSFGDRGLRDTEAFF.

The chain recombines TRBV7-4 with TRBJ1-2; TRBD1 aligns across 10 bases. V trimming: 5 bases; J trimming: 2 bases; junction bases outside the gene matches: 14. Germline V CDR1 and CDR2: SGHVT, SQSDAQ. The CDR3 covers 18 residues. This chain's CDR3 is CASSPRPGQGILNYGYTF. As DNA, the CDR3 is TGTGCCAGCAGCCCTCGACCGGGACAGGGGATACTAAACTATGGCTACACCTTC.

The chain employs TRBV6-6 and TRBJ2-7; possible D gene TRBD2, 5 bases. CDR1 is MNHNY, CDR2 SVGAGI, per germline (reference sequence). This CDR3 comprises 14 residues. V was cut by 2 bases and J by 2 bases, with 10 bases left in between. In DNA form, the CDR3 reads TGTGCCAGCAGTTACGGACTCGACGCCTACGAGCAGTACTTC. This encodes CASSYGLDAYEQYF.

There are a few counts of this clonotype. The CDR3 here is CSVDPGQGSNYGYTF. The CDR3 coding sequence is TGCAGCGTTGACCCGGGACAGGGTTCTAACTATGGCTACACCTTC. V usage is TRBV29-1 and J usage is TRBJ1-2, with TRBD1 matching over 9 bases. V trimming: 3 bases; J trimming: 0 bases; junction bases outside the gene matches: 5. This CDR3 comprises 15 residues. Per the germline V gene, CDR1 is SQVTM and CDR2 is ANQGSEA.

This clonotype was counted at least ten times. The CDR3 spells CASSPWDRANYGYTF. The CDR3 region has the DNA TGTGCCAGCAGCCCCTGGGACAGGGCCAACTATGGCTACACCTTC. The J gene is TRBJ1-2, the V gene TRBV11-2; 9 nucleotides align to TRBD1. Germline CDR1 SGHAT, CDR2 FQNNGV. This CDR3 is built from 15 residues. Trimming cost V 5 bases and J 2 bases; bases outside gene matches: 6. The variable domain in full, with the rest retrieved from reference TRBV11-2 and TRBJ1-2, is EAGVAQSPRYKIIEKRQSVAFWCNPISGHATLYWYQQILGQGPKLLIQFQNNGVVDDSQLPKDRFSAERLKGVDSTLKIQPAKLEDSAVYLCASSPWDRANYGYTFGSGTRLTVV.

The chain recombines TRBV20-1 with TRBJ2-1; TRBD1 agrees at 8 bases. Germline V gene data show CDR1 as DFQATT and CDR2 as SNEGSKA (reference sequence). After removal of 0 bases from V and 6 bases from J, the junction contained 4 bases not matched to a gene. The CDR3 runs 14 residues. This chain's CDR3 is CSARDFDRGNEQFF. The CDR3 region has the DNA TGCAGTGCTAGAGACTTCGACAGGGGCAATGAGCAGTTCTTC.

This chain links TRBV6-2 or TRBV6-3 with TRBJ2-5, with TRBD2 identical over 8 bases. V shed 2 bases, J shed 1 base, and the junction held 12 bases outside the gene matches. This CDR3 has 18 amino acids. In germline, CDR1 is MNHEY, CDR2 SVGEGT. The CDR3: CASSYRLAGTERQETQYF. CDR3 DNA: TGTGCCAGCAGTTACCGGCTAGCGGGTACCGAACGCCAAGAGACCCAGTACTTC.

J is TRBJ2-7 and V is TRBV4-1; D gene unclear. With 0 bases removed from V and 0 bases from J, the gap between germline ends came to 9 bases. The germline gives CDR1 MGHRA, CDR2 YSYEKL. This CDR3 is 15 amino acids long. DNA for the CDR3: TGCGCCAGCAGCCAAGAGCAGTGGGACTCCTACGAGCAGTACTTC. Its translation: CASSQEQWDSYEQYF.

This clonotype turned up a few times. V gene TRBV10-3 combines with J gene TRBJ2-5, with 7 bases matching TRBD2. CDR3 length equals 16 residues. Per germline, CDR1 ENHRY and CDR2 SYGVKD. The V segment lost 3 bases and the J segment 2 bases; nucleotides outside the gene matches: 9. CDR3 residues: CAISDGGSLQQETQYF. DNA of the CDR3: TGTGCCATCAGTGACGGCGGGAGTCTACAGCAAGAGACCCAGTACTTC.

The chain is built from TRBV12-5 and TRBJ2-7; 9 positions agree with TRBD1. The CDR3 consists of 17 residues. Germline lookup yields CDR1 LGHNT and CDR2 FRNRAP. V lost 6 bases and J lost 1; bases outside the gene matches: 13. CDR3 in amino acids: CASGDPGQGKRSYEQYF. The CDR3 DNA follows: TGTGCTAGTGGAGACCCCGGACAGGGGAAAAGGTCCTACGAGCAGTACTTC.

V usage is TRBV3-1 and J usage is TRBJ2-1; D ambiguous. Germline V gene lookup returns CDR1 LGHDT and CDR2 YNNKEL (reference sequence). The CDR3 runs to 14 residues. V shed 4 bases and J shed 5 bases, with 12 bases lying between them. In DNA, the CDR3 is TGTGCCAGCAGCCCCCCAAATATGGACAATGAGCAGTTCTTC. It translates to CASSPPNMDNEQFF.

With regard to this clonotype: A read error is likely, as this CDR3 ends without the conserved phenylalanine or tryptophan. This chain uses TRBV11-1 with TRBJ1-1; the D is unclear. Looked up from germline, CDR1 is SGHAT and CDR2 is FQDESV (reference sequence). CDR3 length: 12 residues. Trimming took off 2 bases at V and 6 bases at J, with 7 bases between the two ends. The CDR3 loop is CASSLSGAEAFL. The CDR3 nucleotides read TGTGCCAGCAGCTTATCTGGGGCTGAAGCTTTCCTT.

On this clonotype: Just one base apart from a much larger clone, this may be a read error. The CDR3 carries no conserved terminal phenylalanine or tryptophan, so it likely arises from a read error. The chain uses TRBV7-6 and TRBJ2-1; weak D call: TRBD1 (5 bases). Per germline, CDR1 SGHVS and CDR2 FNYEAQ. The CDR3 length is 16 residues. Trimming pared 2 bases from V and 6 bases from J, leaving 17 bases between. The CDR3 DNA is TGTGCCAGCAGCTTACTCTGGCAGGGAAGTATCAATGAGCAGTTCTCC. This encodes CASSLLWQGSINEQFS.

CDR3 residues: CASSPNRFGSGNTIYF. CDR3 nucleotide sequence: TGTGCCAGCAGCCCCAACAGGTTTGGCTCTGGAAACACCATATATTTT. The rearrangement joins TRBV5-6 to TRBJ1-3; perhaps TRBD1 as D (5 bases). Germline assignment: CDR1 SGHDT and CDR2 YYEEEE. V gave up 4 bases and J gave up 0 bases, with 14 bases separating them. The CDR3 extends over 16 amino acids.

The chain employs TRBV6-2 or TRBV6-3 and TRBJ2-1; 9 nucleotides match TRBD2. This CDR3 comprises 18 residues. Germline lookup yields CDR1 MNHEY and CDR2 SVGEGT. V dropped 5 bases and J dropped 0; count of bases not matched to a gene: 11. The CDR3: CASSIPIYSGSSYNEQFF. The CDR3 region has the DNA TGTGCCAGCAGTATCCCCATTTATAGCGGGAGCTCCTACAATGAGCAGTTCTTC.

This clonotype was seen a few times. CDR3 nucleotides: TGTGCCAGCAGCCACCTTCGCAGGCCGAGCTCAAACTATGGCTACACCTTC. This gives the protein CASSHLRRPSSNYGYTF. The chain uses TRBV6-1 and TRBJ1-2; no clear D gene. Germline V gene lookup returns CDR1 MNHNS and CDR2 SASEGT. V gave up 6 bases and J gave up 2 bases, with 22 bases separating them. This CDR3 has 17 amino acids.

V gene TRBV15 combines with J gene TRBJ1-1; 7 nucleotides agree with TRBD1. Germline trimming cut 4 bases from V and 5 bases from J; bases unmatched to any gene: 4. The CDR3 spans 13 residues. CDR1 LNHNV and CDR2 YYDKDF come from the germline V gene (reference sequence). The CDR3 protein is CATSKTGVTEAFF. The CDR3 DNA reads as TGTGCCACCAGCAAAACAGGGGTGACTGAAGCTTTCTTT.

Concerning this clonotype itself: A read error may be the cause here, since a much bigger clone is one base away. This chain uses TRBV7-2 with TRBJ2-1, with 9 bases identical to TRBD1. The V gene's germline CDR1 is SGHTA and CDR2 FQGNSA. This CDR3 region has 15 residues. In DNA, the CDR3 is TGTGCCAACAGCCCCGGGACAGGGCCCTGGGATGAGCAGTTCTTC. Translating it yields CANSPGTGPWDEQFF.

The chain carries TRBV4-1 and TRBJ2-5; 8 nucleotides agree with TRBD2. The length of the CDR3 is 16 residues. Germline trimming cut 2 bases from V and 3 bases from J; bases unmatched to any gene: 8. Germline CDR1 is MGHRA and CDR2 is YSYEKL. CDR3 protein: CASSQFLAGVEETQYF. CDR3 sequence (DNA): TGCGCCAGCAGCCAATTCCTAGCGGGTGTCGAAGAGACCCAGTACTTC.

The chain joins TRBV7-6 to TRBJ2-7, with 7 bases that match TRBD2. V dropped 0 bases and J dropped 4; count of bases not matched to a gene: 6. This CDR3 is 15 amino acids long. Germline CDR1 is SGHVS and CDR2 is FNYEAQ. The CDR3: CASSLAGRVGYEQYF. The CDR3 nucleotides read TGTGCCAGCAGCTTAGCGGGGAGGGTCGGTTACGAGCAGTACTTC.